The T cell receptor (beta chain) under discussion was sequenced for a study of blood T cell repertoires in COVID-19. V shed 0 bases, J shed 8 bases, and the junction held 10 bases outside the gene matches. This CDR3 has 15 residues. Germline V gene sequence: CDR1 SGHNT, CDR2 YYREEE (reference sequence). This clone was recorded a few times. The protocol was immunoSEQ multiplex PCR, while the TCRdb copy is restricted to in-frame clones and leaves out a portion. This sample has approximately 250,000 clones, with about 89% found just once. Participant-given clinical history determined each cohort assignment. Two negative PCRs, clearance, or symptom resolution had been documented for recovered Cohort 3 donors.

Sequenced: PBMCs or T cells enriched from blood (not recorded which). This clonotype originated in a woman aged 30 to 39 who had recovered from COVID-19. This chain joins TRBV5-4 and TRBJ1-1; 7 bases are shared with TRBD1. The CDR3, as DNA: TGTGCCAGCAGCTTGGCTACAGGGGAGCGGGCGGAAGCTTTCTTT. The encoded protein is CASSLATGERAEAFF.